The clone carrying this T cell receptor beta chain showed up just a few times. These data originate in a study of PD-1 blockade in classical Hodgkin lymphoma. After autologous stem cell transplantation all patients relapsed, and prior brentuximab vedotin exposure differed between cohorts. This table comes from immunoSEQ multiplex PCR, and its TCRdb copy is limited to in-frame clones, with some not included. The sample includes approximately 20,000 clones, roughly 75% of them seen just once. Per the germline V gene, CDR1 is SEHNR and CDR2 is FQNEAQ (reference sequence). V was pared by 5 bases and J by 4 bases, with 14 bases between. This CDR3 has 14 residues.

The specimen comprised peripheral blood mononuclear cells (PBMCs), sampled before the second cycle of nivolumab. This receptor was taken from a human donor with classical Hodgkin lymphoma. This chain links TRBV7-9 with TRBJ1-1; no firm D call. The CDR3 DNA is TGTGCCAGCAGCGCATCACGGTTGGGCACTGAAGCTTTCTTT. This gives the protein CASSASRLGTEAFF.